A selection of T cell receptor beta chains follows, all from one sample in a study of regulatory T cells in long-lasting Graves disease. One entry per CDR3 protein results from TCRdb running MiXCR on the multiplex PCR reads. Of over 400,000 distinct CDR3 sequences in the sample, 12% to 15% were seen once. The data were also submitted as part of a second study, on T cells in Graves' hyperthyroidism and ophthalmopathy.

Sequencing was performed on peripheral blood mononuclear cells (PBMCs), taken at new diagnosis, from a patient treated with antithyroid drugs. The receptors were sampled from a woman in her forties or fifties with Graves disease. CDR3s include the opening cysteine and the closing phenylalanine or tryptophan. The D gene is left open where the match is weak. The size of a clone is reported for some rows only, either as once, few or many, or as a class for expanded clones.

cdr3_length	clone_size	d_call	j_call	v_call	cdr3_aa	cdr3_nt
17	few	.	TRBJ1-1	TRBV7-2	CANSLVGVGGWRPEAFF	TGTGCCAACAGCTTAGTGGGGGTTGGGGGATGGAGGCCTGAAGCTTTCTTT
15	many	.	TRBJ1-5	TRBV11-2	CASSLSRSGNQPQHF	TGTGCCAGCAGCCTCAGCCGGTCGGGCAATCAGCCCCAGCATTTT
14	many	.	TRBJ1-4	TRBV3-1	CASSQLTGGEKLFF	TGTGCCAGCAGCCAATTAACGGGAGGTGAAAAACTGTTTTTT
14	.	TRBD2	TRBJ2-1	TRBV2	CARTGTSGTHEQFF	TGTGCCAGGACCGGGACTAGCGGGACCCATGAGCAGTTCTTC
19	once	.	TRBJ2-3	TRBV4-1	CASSPQPVQDLLSTDTQYF	TGCGCCAGCAGCCCCCAACCCGTCCAGGATCTCCTAAGCACAGATACGCAGTATTTT
15	few	.	TRBJ2-5	TRBV30	CAWSVLRTAGETQYF	TGTGCCTGGAGTGTACTCAGGACGGCGGGAGAGACCCAGTACTTC
17	.	TRBD1	TRBJ1-1	TRBV5-5	CASSTDREGVMNTEAFF	TGTGCCAGCAGCACCGACAGGGAGGGGGTGATGAACACTGAAGCTTTCTTT
14	.	.	TRBJ1-1	TRBV7-9	CASSLGDYKTEAFF	TGTGCCAGCAGCTTAGGGGACTATAAGACTGAAGCTTTCTTT
13	.	.	TRBJ1-1	TRBV19	CASSMSDNTEAFF	TGTGCCAGTAGTATGTCAGATAACACTGAAGCTTTCTTT
17	.	TRBD2	TRBJ2-5	TRBV5-1	CASSWPRTSGRRETQYF	TGCGCCAGCAGCTGGCCGAGGACTAGCGGGAGAAGAGAGACCCAGTACTTC
15	.	TRBD1	TRBJ2-5	TRBV18	CASSPWDRFQETQYF	TGTGCCAGCTCACCATGGGACAGATTCCAAGAGACCCAGTACTTC
16	.	TRBD1	TRBJ1-3	TRBV7-6	CASSQDRRSSGNTIYF	TGTGCCAGCAGCCAGGACAGGAGAAGCTCTGGAAACACCATATATTTT
15	many	.	TRBJ2-1	TRBV6-1	CASSEIALSYNEQFF	TGTGCCAGCAGTGAAATCGCACTATCCTACAATGAGCAGTTCTTC
15	once	TRBD1	TRBJ1-6	TRBV20-1	CSAPRTGDRDSPLHF	TGCAGTGCTCCCCGGACAGGGGACAGGGATTCACCCCTCCACTTT